These T cell receptor beta chains were read from a single sample in a study of control samples from healthy donors and cancer patients. Clones were sequenced by immunoSEQ multiplex PCR, and TCRdb holds only the in-frame ones, with some missing. The table includes 20,000 to 30,000 clones, 80% to 85% detected once. The specimen sequenced was PBMCs. The receptors were gathered from a man aged 55-75 years with colorectal cancer. Each CDR3 is given with its conserved first and last residue. D genes are given only for firm matches. Only part of the rows carry a size: once, few, many, or a class if the clone is expanded.

V	D	J	size	CDR3	DNA
TRBV7-9	NA	TRBJ1-2	NA	CASSIRGTLHF	TGTGCCAGCAGCATCCGGGGCACGCTACACTTC
TRBV18	TRBD2	TRBJ2-1	NA	CASSPPTSGEFF	TGTGCCAGCTCACCACCGACTAGCGGGGAGTTCTTC
TRBV5-1	TRBD1	TRBJ1-1	few	CASSLATGGSPEAFF	TGCGCCAGCAGCTTGGCGACAGGGGGCTCCCCTGAAGCTTTCTTT
TRBV14	NA	TRBJ1-1	NA	CASSQGGYLRGTEAFF	TGTGCCAGCAGCCAAGGAGGATACCTCCGGGGCACTGAAGCTTTCTTT
TRBV6-6	NA	TRBJ1-1	NA	CASGRWSMNTEAFF	TGTGCCAGCGGGCGGTGGTCCATGAACACTGAAGCTTTCTTT
TRBV29-1	TRBD1	TRBJ1-1	NA	CSVAWTGGKAFF	TGCAGCGTGGCCTGGACAGGCGGTAAAGCTTTCTTT
TRBV10-3	NA	TRBJ1-3	NA	CAISETGAGTGNTIYF	TGTGCCATCAGTGAGACCGGAGCGGGAACTGGAAACACCATATATTTT
TRBV2	NA	TRBJ1-2	NA	CASSPRPGFYGYTF	TGTGCCAGCAGTCCTCGCCCAGGGTTCTATGGCTACACCTTC
TRBV7-9	TRBD2	TRBJ2-1	NA	CASSSPGLANNEQFF	TGTGCCAGCAGCTCCCCGGGACTAGCGAACAATGAGCAGTTCTTC
TRBV5-1	NA	TRBJ1-1	NA	CASTTGPLEPTEAFF	TGCGCCAGCACGACAGGACCCTTGGAACCCACTGAAGCTTTCTTT
TRBV6-5	NA	TRBJ2-2	NA	CASSRQGGTGELFF	TGTGCCAGCAGTCGACAGGGAGGCACCGGGGAGCTGTTTTTT
TRBV19	TRBD2	TRBJ2-1	NA	CASRNLGGGSYNEQFF	TGTGCCAGTAGGAATTTGGGCGGGGGTTCCTACAATGAGCAGTTCTTC
TRBV19	NA	TRBJ1-1	NA	CASISFGSASEAFF	TGTGCCAGTATTAGTTTTGGCTCTGCGTCTGAAGCTTTCTTT
TRBV19	NA	TRBJ1-1	NA	CASIGQGNTEAFF	TGTGCCAGTATCGGCCAAGGGAACACTGAAGCTTTCTTT
TRBV18	NA	TRBJ1-6	NA	CASSPNAATPLHF	TGTGCCAGCTCACCAAACGCAGCAACACCCCTCCACTTT
TRBV7-8	NA	TRBJ1-5	NA	CASSSKRTDSNQPQHF	TGTGCCAGCAGCTCTAAAAGGACGGATAGCAATCAGCCCCAGCATTTT
TRBV6-5	TRBD1	TRBJ1-3	NA	CASSYSTGSGNTIYF	TGTGCCAGCAGTTACTCGACAGGGTCTGGAAACACCATATATTTT
TRBV30	NA	TRBJ1-2	NA	CAWKVGGLYGYTF	TGTGCCTGGAAAGTAGGGGGGCTTTATGGCTACACCTTC